One T cell receptor (beta chain) is described in this entry. Living in about two dozen US areas, the participants were between about 18 and 100 years of age. In the original analysis: Scientists estimated how many nucleated cells there were by amplifying reference gene primers. Repertoires were generated with immunoSEQ multiplex PCR, while TCRdb's copy carries only in-frame clones and drops some. V and J calls and clone size are as listed in that table; D and trimming were resolved from the DNA. This table holds roughly 200,000 clones, around 86% found once. The record originates from a study of blood T cell repertoires in COVID-19. Study information: Both acute and convalescent COVID-19 samples were obtained from the United States, Italy and Spain. PBMCs, B-cell-depleted T cells, or T cells were the source of the cDNA or gDNA that made up the material.

Sequenced input: PBMCs or T cells enriched from blood (not recorded which). This receptor was taken from a woman aged 40 to 50 with acute COVID-19.

CDR3 in DNA: TGCAGCGTTCTCTCAGGGGGCGATCAGCCCCAGCATTTT. Translated: CSVLSGGDQPQHF. This chain connects TRBV29-1 to TRBJ1-5, with 8 bases identical to TRBD1. This CDR3 spans 13 amino acids. In germline, CDR1 is SQVTM, CDR2 ANQGSEA. V lost 5 bases to trimming and J lost 5 bases; unmatched junction nucleotides: 5. Full variable domain (missing parts from reference TRBV29-1 and TRBJ1-5): SAVISQKPSRDICQRGTSLTIQCQVDSQVTMMFWYRQQPGQSLTLIATANQGSEATYESGFVIDKFPISRPNLTFSTLTVSNMSPEDSSIYLCSVLSGGDQPQHFGDGTRLSIL.